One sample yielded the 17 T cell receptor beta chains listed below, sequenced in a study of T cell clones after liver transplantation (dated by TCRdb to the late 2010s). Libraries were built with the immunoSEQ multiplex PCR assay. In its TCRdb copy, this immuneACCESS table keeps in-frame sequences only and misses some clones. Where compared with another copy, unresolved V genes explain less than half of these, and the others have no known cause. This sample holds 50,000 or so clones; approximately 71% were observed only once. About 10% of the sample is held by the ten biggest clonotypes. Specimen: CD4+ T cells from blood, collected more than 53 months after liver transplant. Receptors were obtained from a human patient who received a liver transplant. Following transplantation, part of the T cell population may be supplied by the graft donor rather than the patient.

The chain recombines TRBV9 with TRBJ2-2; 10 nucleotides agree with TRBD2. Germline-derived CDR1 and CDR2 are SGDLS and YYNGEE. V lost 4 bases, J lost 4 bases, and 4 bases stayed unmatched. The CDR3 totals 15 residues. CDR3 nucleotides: TGTGCCAGCAGCCGGAGCGGGGGGGCCACCGGGGAGCTGTTTTTT. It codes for CASSRSGGATGELFF.

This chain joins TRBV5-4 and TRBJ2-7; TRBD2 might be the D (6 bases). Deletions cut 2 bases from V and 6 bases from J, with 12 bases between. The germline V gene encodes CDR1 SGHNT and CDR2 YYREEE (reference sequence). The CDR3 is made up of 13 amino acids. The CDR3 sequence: CASSFHVEGEQYF. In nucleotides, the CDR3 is TGTGCCAGCAGCTTTCACGTGGAGGGCGAGCAGTACTTC. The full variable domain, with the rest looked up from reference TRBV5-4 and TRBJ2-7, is ETGVTQSPTHLIKTRGQQVTLRCSSQSGHNTVSWYQQALGQGPQFIFQYYREEENGRGNFPPRFSGLQFPNYSSELNVNALELDDSALYLCASSFHVEGEQYFGPGTRLTVT.

In DNA form, the CDR3 reads TGTGCCAGCAGAGATGGGGGGGCGACAGATACGCAGTATTTT. Translating gives CASRDGGATDTQYF. The V call is TRBV28, the J call TRBJ2-3; D might be TRBD2 (7 bases). CDR1 is MDHEN, CDR2 SYDVKM, per germline. V was clipped by 6 bases and J by 3 bases, with 13 bases between them. This CDR3 contains 14 residues.

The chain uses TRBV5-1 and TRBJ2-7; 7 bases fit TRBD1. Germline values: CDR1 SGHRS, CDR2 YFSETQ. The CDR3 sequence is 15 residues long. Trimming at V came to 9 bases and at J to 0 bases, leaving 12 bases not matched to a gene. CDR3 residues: CATRDPGQSSYEQYF. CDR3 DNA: TGCGCCACCCGAGATCCGGGACAGAGCTCCTACGAGCAGTACTTC.

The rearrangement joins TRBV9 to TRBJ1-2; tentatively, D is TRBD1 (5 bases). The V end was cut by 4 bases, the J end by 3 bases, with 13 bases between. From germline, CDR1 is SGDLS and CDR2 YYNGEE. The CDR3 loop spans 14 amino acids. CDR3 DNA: TGTGCCAGCAGCCGCTTGAGGGGAGACTATGGCTACACCTTC. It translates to CASSRLRGDYGYTF.

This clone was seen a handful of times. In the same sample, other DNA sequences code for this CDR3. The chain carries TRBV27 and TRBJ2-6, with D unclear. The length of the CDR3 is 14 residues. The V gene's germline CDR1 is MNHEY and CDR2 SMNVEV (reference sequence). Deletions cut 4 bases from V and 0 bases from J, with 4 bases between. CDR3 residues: CASSSLSGANVLTF. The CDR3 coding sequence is TGTGCCAGCAGTTCCCTCTCTGGGGCCAACGTCCTGACTTTC.

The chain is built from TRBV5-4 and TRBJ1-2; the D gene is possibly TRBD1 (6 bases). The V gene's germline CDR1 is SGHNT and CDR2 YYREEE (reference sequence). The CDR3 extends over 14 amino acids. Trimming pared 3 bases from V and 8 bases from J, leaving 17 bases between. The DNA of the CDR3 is TGTGCCAGCAGCTCTATATTACAGGGTCGCGGCTACACCTTC. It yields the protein CASSSILQGRGYTF.

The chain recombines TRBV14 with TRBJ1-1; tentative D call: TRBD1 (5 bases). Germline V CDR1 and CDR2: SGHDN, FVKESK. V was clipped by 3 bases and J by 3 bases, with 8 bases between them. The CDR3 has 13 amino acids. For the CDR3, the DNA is TGTGCCAGCAGCCAGGGGCTAGACACTGAAGCTTTCTTT. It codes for CASSQGLDTEAFF.

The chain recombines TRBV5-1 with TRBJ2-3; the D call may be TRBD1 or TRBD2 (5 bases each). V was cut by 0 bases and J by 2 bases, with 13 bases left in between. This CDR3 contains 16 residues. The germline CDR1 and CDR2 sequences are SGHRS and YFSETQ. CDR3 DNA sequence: TGCGCCAGCAGCTTGGAGGGTTCGGGACCCACAGATACGCAGTATTTT. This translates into CASSLEGSGPTDTQYF.

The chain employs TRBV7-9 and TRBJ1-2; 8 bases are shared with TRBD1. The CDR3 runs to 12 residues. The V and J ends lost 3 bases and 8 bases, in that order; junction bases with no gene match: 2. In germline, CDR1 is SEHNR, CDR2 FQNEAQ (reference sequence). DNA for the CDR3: TGTGCCAGCAGCTTGACAGGGGTAGGCTACACCTTC. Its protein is CASSLTGVGYTF.

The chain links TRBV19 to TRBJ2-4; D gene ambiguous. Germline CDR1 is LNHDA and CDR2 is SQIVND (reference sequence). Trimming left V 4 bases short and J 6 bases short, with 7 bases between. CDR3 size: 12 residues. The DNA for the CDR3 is TGTGCCAGTAGTACCATGGGAAACATTCAGTACTTC. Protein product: CASSTMGNIQYF.

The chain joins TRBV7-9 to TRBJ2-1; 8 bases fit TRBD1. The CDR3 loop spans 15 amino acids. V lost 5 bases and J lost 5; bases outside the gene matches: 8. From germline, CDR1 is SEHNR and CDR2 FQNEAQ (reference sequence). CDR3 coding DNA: TGTGCCAGCAGCACTCTCAGGGGGCGGGACAATGAGCAGTTCTTC. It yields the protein CASSTLRGRDNEQFF.

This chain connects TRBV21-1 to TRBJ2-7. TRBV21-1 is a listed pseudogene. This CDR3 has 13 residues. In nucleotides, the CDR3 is TGTGCCAGCAGCAATGGTGCCTCCTACGAGCAGTACTTC. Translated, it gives CASSNGASYEQYF.

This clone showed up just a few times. Here the CDR3 reads CASSVDEGLDQPQHF. DNA for the CDR3: TGTGCCAGCAGCGTAGATGAGGGACTGGATCAGCCCCAGCATTTT. The genes are TRBV9 and TRBJ1-5, with D perhaps matching TRBD1 (5 bases). Trimming shortened V by 0 bases and J by 5 bases, and 12 bases separated the two germline ends. The CDR3 totals 15 residues. Germline V gives CDR1 SGDLS, CDR2 YYNGEE.

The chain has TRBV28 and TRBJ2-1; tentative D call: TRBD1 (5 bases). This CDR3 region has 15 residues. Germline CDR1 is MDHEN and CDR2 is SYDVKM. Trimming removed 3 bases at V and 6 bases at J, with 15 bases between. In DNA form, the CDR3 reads TGTGCCAGCAGTTTCGTCACAGGATGGCGCAATGAGCAGTTCTTC. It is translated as CASSFVTGWRNEQFF. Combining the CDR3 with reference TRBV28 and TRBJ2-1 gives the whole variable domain DVKVTQSSRYLVKRTGEKVFLECVQDMDHENMFWYRQDPGLGLRLIYFSYDVKMKEKGDIPEGYSVSREKKERFSLILESASTNQTSMYLCASSFVTGWRNEQFFGPGTRLTVL.

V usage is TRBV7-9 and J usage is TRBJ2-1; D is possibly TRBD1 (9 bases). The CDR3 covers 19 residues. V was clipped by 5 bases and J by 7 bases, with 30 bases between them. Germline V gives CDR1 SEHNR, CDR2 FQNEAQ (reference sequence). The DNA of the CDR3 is TGTGCCAGCAGCCTCGGGAGGGGACAGGGCGATCCACATTCTAATGAGCAGTTCTTC. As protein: CASSLGRGQGDPHSNEQFF.

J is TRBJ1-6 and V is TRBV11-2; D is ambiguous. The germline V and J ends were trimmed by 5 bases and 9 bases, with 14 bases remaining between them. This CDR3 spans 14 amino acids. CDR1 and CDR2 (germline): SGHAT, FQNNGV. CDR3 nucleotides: TGTGCCAGCAGCGCGCGGCAGGAGGCTTCACCCCTCCACTTT. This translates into CASSARQEASPLHF. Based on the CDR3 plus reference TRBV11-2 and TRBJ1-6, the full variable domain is EAGVAQSPRYKIIEKRQSVAFWCNPISGHATLYWYQQILGQGPKLLIQFQNNGVVDDSQLPKDRFSAERLKGVDSTLKIQPAKLEDSAVYLCASSARQEASPLHFGNGTRLTVT.